This T cell receptor beta chain came from a study of blood T cell repertoires in COVID-19. This CDR3 is 17 amino acids long. V was pared by 4 bases and J by 4 bases, with 9 bases of the junction left unmatched. The V gene's germline CDR1 is SGHVS and CDR2 FNYEAQ. The table came from immunoSEQ multiplex PCR; TCRdb's copy has only in-frame clones and leaves some out. The sample has approximately 250,000 clones; 84% are singletons. This rearrangement joins TRBV7-6 to TRBJ2-2, with TRBD1 matching 10 bases. This receptor was taken from a human donor in a cohort sampled during active COVID-19. The specimen was peripheral blood. The CDR3, as DNA: TGTGCCAGCAGCTCCCCATGGACAGGGGGAACCACCGGGGAGCTGTTTTTT. Translation gives CASSSPWTGGTTGELFF.